This T cell receptor (beta chain) was recorded in a study of cytomegalovirus exposure and HLA in healthy donors. PCR primers comprised 60 Vbeta and 13 Jbeta primers. Per the authors' pipeline: Around 80 million unique TCR beta chains, roughly 11 million of them shared, were counted by a later analysis. Generated by immunoSEQ multiplex PCR, the TCRdb table keeps only in-frame clones and is missing some. That table gives V, J and clone size, and the DNA gave D and trimming. The sample lists approximately 170,000 clones, roughly 80% seen once, with around 1.6% in the top ten. The CDR3 has 15 residues. The V end lost 4 bases, the J end lost 2 bases, and 11 bases lay between the germline ends. Germline V gene data show CDR1 as MGHDK and CDR2 as SYGVNS.

Sequencing used PBMCs. This clonotype was sampled from a woman younger than 30 in good health and CMV-seronegative. V is TRBV25-1 and J is TRBJ2-2; perhaps TRBD1 as D (7 bases). The CDR3 DNA reads as TGTGCCAGCAGTGGCGGGACAGTAAACACCGGGGAGCTGTTTTTT. Its protein is CASSGGTVNTGELFF.